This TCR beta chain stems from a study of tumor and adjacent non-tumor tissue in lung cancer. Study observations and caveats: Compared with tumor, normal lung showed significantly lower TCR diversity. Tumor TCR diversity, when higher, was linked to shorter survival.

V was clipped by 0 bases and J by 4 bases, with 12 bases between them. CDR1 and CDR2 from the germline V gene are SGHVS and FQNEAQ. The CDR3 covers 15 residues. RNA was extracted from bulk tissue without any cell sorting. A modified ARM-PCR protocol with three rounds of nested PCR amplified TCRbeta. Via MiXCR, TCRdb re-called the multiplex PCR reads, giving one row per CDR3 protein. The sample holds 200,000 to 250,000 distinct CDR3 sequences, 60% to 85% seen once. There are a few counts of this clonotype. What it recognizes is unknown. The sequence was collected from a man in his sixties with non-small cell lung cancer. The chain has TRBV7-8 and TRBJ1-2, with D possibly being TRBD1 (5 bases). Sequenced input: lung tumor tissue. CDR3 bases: TGTGCCAGCAGCTTAGCGGCAGGCGGGGGCTATGGCTACACCTTC. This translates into CASSLAAGGGYGYTF.